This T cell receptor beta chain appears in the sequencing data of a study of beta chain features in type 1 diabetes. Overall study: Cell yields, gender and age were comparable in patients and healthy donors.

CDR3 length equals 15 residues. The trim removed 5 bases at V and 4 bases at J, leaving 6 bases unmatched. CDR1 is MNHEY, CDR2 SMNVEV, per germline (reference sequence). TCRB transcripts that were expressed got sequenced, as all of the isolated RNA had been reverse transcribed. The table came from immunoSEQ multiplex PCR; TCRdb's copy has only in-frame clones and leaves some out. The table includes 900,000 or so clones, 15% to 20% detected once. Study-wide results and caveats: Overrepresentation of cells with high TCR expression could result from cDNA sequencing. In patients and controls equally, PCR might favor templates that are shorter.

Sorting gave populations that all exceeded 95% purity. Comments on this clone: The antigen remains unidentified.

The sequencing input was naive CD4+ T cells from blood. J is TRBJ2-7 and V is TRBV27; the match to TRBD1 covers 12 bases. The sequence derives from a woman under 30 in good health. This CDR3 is CASSPGTGGLYEQYF. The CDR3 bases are TGTGCCAGCAGTCCCGGGACAGGGGGCTTATACGAGCAGTACTTC.